This T cell receptor (beta chain) was recovered during a study of CD8 T cells in Susac syndrome (dated by TCRdb to the late 2010s). Notes on the research overall: Of the Susac syndrome patients who were sequenced, about six had clinically active disease and roughly 8 were in clinical remission. Susac syndrome patients were therapy-naive, on corticosteroids (some also receiving IVIg), or on IVIg alone at blood withdrawal. Whether CD8+ T cell activation and differentiation in Susac syndrome was antigen driven was tested using repertoire sequencing. Results and caveats for the whole study, not just this receptor: The study acknowledged that relatively few individuals were included in the TCR sequencing and HLA analysis. No clonal expansion was detected in the CD4+ T cell repertoire of Susac syndrome patients.

High-throughput TCR beta sequencing profiled peripheral blood CD8+ and CD4+ T cells from healthy donors, Susac syndrome patients and multiple sclerosis patients. Recently defined diagnostic criteria for definite or probable disease were met by the Susac syndrome patients. Bulk CD8+ and CD4+ T cells were purified by magnetic negative isolation, while CD8+ TEMRA cells were enriched using FACS. Blood was collected in EDTA tubes and processed within 24 hours, with PBMCs isolated through density gradient centrifugation. PBMCs intended for TCR sequencing were cryopreserved in liquid nitrogen and thawed later in a water bath at 37 degrees C. Purity of sorted or isolated CD4+, CD8+ and CD8+ TEMRA cells was at least 90%. According to the germline V gene, CDR1 reads MNHEY and CDR2 reads SVGEGT. V drops 6 bases and J drops 4 bases, leaving 9 bases in between. Spanning cysteine to phenylalanine, the CDR3 consists of 12 amino acids. Only CDR3 DNA remains: 36 bases, in frame from the first base.

Concerning this clonotype: What antigen it recognizes has not been identified. Qualities for individual bases were not recorded, and no much larger clone is one base off.

RNA was extracted using the RNeasy kit, and roughly 0.5 to 1 ug of the RNA was reverse transcribed with random hexamers. The immunoSEQ multiplex PCR assay, which covers 54 Vbeta and 13 Jbeta segments, was used to amplify TCR beta CDR3 regions. Bias from PCR amplification was corrected by using a synthetic template baseline for primer optimization and for computational correction. In the source study's methods: Reads were assigned to V, D and J genes according to IMGT and analyzed in immunoSEQ Analyzer, with only productive sequences retained. Clonality was computed as one minus Shannon entropy normalized by log2 of the number of productive unique sequences. For each patient and control, public and private clones were evaluated among the 100 most prevalent clones. Susac-specific clones were defined as absent from healthy and MS cohorts, 1052 published viral clones and other ImmuneACCESS disease sequences. TCRdb reran the public reads through fastp at Q25 and MiXCR, keeping productive beta chains. Here each entry gathers all rows of one CDR3 protein and keeps the most common genes and DNA. None of the V and J calls come from the authors' own analysis; TCRdb made them. This sample holds 70,000 to 75,000 distinct CDR3 sequences; 93% were observed only once. In total, the top ten clones hold less than 0.16% of the sample.

Sequenced sample: CD4+ T cells from PBMCs. This sequence originates from a human donor with Susac syndrome. The rearranged segments are TRBV6-2 or TRBV6-3 and TRBJ1-1; the D region possibly corresponds to TRBD1 (5 bases align). At the DNA level, the sequence is TGTGCCAGCAGGGGGGTTGTCACTGAAGCTTTCTTT. This yields the protein CASRGVVTEAFF.